The next 23 T cell receptor beta chains were all read from a single sample in a study of OX40 agonist ivuxolimab in advanced cancers. Profiled with immunoSEQ multiplex PCR; TCRdb holds only in-frame clones, not every one. The data contain around 70,000 clones, 80% to 95% of them singletons. The material was CD4+ or CD8+ T cells sorted from blood, obtained in a trial of the OX40 agonist ivuxolimab. All receptors derive from an adult with an advanced solid tumor such as melanoma, head and neck, liver or kidney cancer.

The V call is TRBV4-1, the J call TRBJ2-5; TRBD2 matches at 9 bases. V trimming: 0 bases; J trimming: 5 bases; junction bases outside the gene matches: 7. The CDR3 has 16 amino acids. The germline gives CDR1 MGHRA, CDR2 YSYEKL. CDR3 sequence: CASSQDPAGGQETQYF. CDR3 nucleotides: TGCGCCAGCAGCCAAGATCCAGCGGGGGGCCAGGAGACCCAGTACTTC.

The J gene is TRBJ2-1, the V gene TRBV14, with D possibly matching TRBD2 (7 bases). V lost 3 bases and J 4 bases, leaving 13 bases between the germline ends. The germline V gene has CDR1 SGHDN and CDR2 FVKESK. The CDR3 is 15 amino acids. The CDR3 region is CASSHPRGAYNEQFF. In DNA form, the CDR3 reads TGTGCCAGCAGCCACCCTCGGGGGGCTTACAATGAGCAGTTCTTC. Full variable domain (missing parts from reference TRBV14 and TRBJ2-1): EAGVTQFPSHSVIEKGQTVTLRCDPISGHDNLYWYRRVMGKEIKFLLHFVKESKQDESGMPNNRFLAERTGGTYSTLKVQPAELEDSGVYFCASSHPRGAYNEQFFGPGTRLTVL.

This chain uses TRBV9 with TRBJ1-1; TRBD1 might be the D (5 bases). The V end was cut by 0 bases, the J end by 7 bases, with 13 bases between. The CDR3 is 14 residues long. Germline V lookup: CDR1 SGDLS, CDR2 YYNGEE. CDR3: CASSVGGGRVEAFF. Written as DNA, the CDR3 is TGTGCCAGCAGCGTAGGGGGGGGAAGAGTTGAAGCTTTCTTT. The variable domain in full, completed from reference TRBV9 and TRBJ1-1, reads DSGVTQTPKHLITATGQRVTLRCSPRSGDLSVYWYQQSLDQGLQFLIQYYNGEERAKGNILERFSAQQFPDLHSELNLSSLELGDSALYFCASSVGGGRVEAFFGQGTRLTVV.

The gene calls are TRBV19 and TRBJ1-1; TRBD1 aligns across 7 bases. The CDR3 is made up of 14 amino acids. Germline-derived CDR1 and CDR2 are LNHDA and SQIVND (reference sequence). The J segment lost 6 bases and the V segment lost 6 bases, leaving 10 bases of the junction unmatched. CDR3 region: CASRPSTGYPEAFF. CDR3 DNA: TGTGCCAGTAGACCCTCGACAGGGTACCCTGAAGCTTTCTTT.

The chain uses TRBV4-1 and TRBJ2-7; a possible D gene is TRBD2 (5 bases). CDR3 length: 15 residues. V shed 3 bases and J shed 4 bases, with 16 bases lying between them. Germline CDR1 MGHRA, CDR2 YSYEKL. CDR3 sequence (DNA): TGCGCCAGCAGCCAGCTCGGGAATCTTGTGTACGAGCAGTACTTC. This codes for CASSQLGNLVYEQYF.

This clone was recorded once. The chain joins TRBV27 to TRBJ2-7; D remains ambiguous. The CDR3 is 14 residues long. Germline values: CDR1 MNHEY, CDR2 SMNVEV (reference sequence). Between the trimmed V and J ends, which lost 6 bases and 5 bases, there was a span of 17 bases. In nucleotides, the CDR3 is TGTGCCAGCAGCCTAGGTGACCCGTGGGACGAGCAGTACTTC. Translating gives CASSLGDPWDEQYF.

This clone appeared once. The CDR3 DNA follows: TGCGCCAGCAGCCAAGTAACCGGGACGGGAAACACCATATATTTT. Amino acid sequence: CASSQVTGTGNTIYF. The rearrangement joins TRBV4-3 to TRBJ1-3; D perhaps matches TRBD1 (5 bases). Germline V lookup: CDR1 LGHNA, CDR2 YSLEER. V was pared by 1 base and J by 4 bases, with 11 bases between. The length of the CDR3 is 15 residues.

This clone appeared once. The rearrangement joins TRBV27 to TRBJ1-1; D uncertain. Trimming removed 1 base from V and 0 bases from J, with 6 bases in between. CDR3 length: 14 amino acids. Germline V gene sequence: CDR1 MNHEY, CDR2 SMNVEV (reference sequence). Here the CDR3 reads CASSLYGMNTEAFF. As DNA, the CDR3 is TGTGCCAGCAGTTTATATGGAATGAACACTGAAGCTTTCTTT.

This rearrangement joins TRBV14 to TRBJ2-1; weak D call: TRBD2 (5 bases). Trimming stripped 4 bases from V and 10 bases from J, with 14 bases between. CDR1 and CDR2 from the germline V gene are SGHDN and FVKESK. The CDR3 is made up of 13 amino acids. The DNA of the CDR3 is TGTGCCAGCAGCCCTACTAGGACCGGCGAGCAGTTCTTC. Translated: CASSPTRTGEQFF.

The chain employs TRBV5-4 and TRBJ2-3; no clear D gene. The germline V and J ends were trimmed by 4 bases and 1 base, with 4 bases remaining between them. Per the germline V gene, CDR1 is SGHNT and CDR2 is YYREEE (reference sequence). The length of the CDR3 is 12 residues. This CDR3 is CASSIGTDTQYF. CDR3 DNA sequence: TGTGCCAGCAGCATTGGCACAGATACGCAGTATTTT.

The chain couples TRBV2 to TRBJ2-4; 8 nucleotides agree with TRBD2. This CDR3 is built from 17 residues. With V trimmed by 4 bases and J by 6 bases, 14 bases remained unmatched. CDR1 is SNHLY, CDR2 FYNNEI, per germline. The CDR3 protein is CASSGGAKGTRINIQYF. The CDR3 DNA follows: TGTGCCAGCAGTGGGGGGGCAAAGGGGACTAGGATAAACATTCAGTACTTC.

This chain joins TRBV6-1 and TRBJ2-7; 8 nucleotides match TRBD2. Germline V CDR1 and CDR2: MNHNS, SASEGT. V lost 3 bases, J lost 1 base, and 8 bases stayed unmatched. The CDR3 loop spans 16 amino acids. CDR3 sequence reads: CASSEIGLAYSYEQYF. CDR3 DNA sequence: TGTGCCAGCAGTGAGATTGGACTAGCCTATTCCTACGAGCAGTACTTC.

The chain uses TRBV4-3 and TRBJ2-7; TRBD2 aligns across 8 bases. CDR1 is LGHNA, CDR2 YSLEER, per germline. V trimming: 0 bases; J trimming: 5 bases; junction bases outside the gene matches: 12. This CDR3 has 17 amino acids. The CDR3 loop reads CASSQDRSDGRVHEQYF. The CDR3 region has the DNA TGCGCCAGCAGCCAAGATCGTTCAGACGGGAGGGTACACGAGCAGTACTTC.

The chain joins TRBV5-1 to TRBJ2-7; 8 nucleotides align to TRBD2. Germline trimming cut 0 bases from V and 4 bases from J; bases unmatched to any gene: 6. Germline values: CDR1 SGHRS, CDR2 YFSETQ. The CDR3 covers 15 residues. Here the CDR3 reads CASSLGSGIGYEQYF. The DNA of the CDR3 is TGCGCCAGCAGCTTGGGTAGCGGGATCGGGTACGAGCAGTACTTC.

The CDR3 DNA sequence: TGCGCCAGCAGCCAAGCAACAGGCCGGAATCAGCCCCAGCATTTT. Translation: CASSQATGRNQPQHF. The chain is built from TRBV4-3 and TRBJ1-5, with D perhaps TRBD1 (5 bases). Germline assignment: CDR1 LGHNA and CDR2 YSLEER. The CDR3 contains 15 residues. The V end lost 1 base, the J end lost 4 bases, and 11 bases lay between the germline ends.

The V gene is TRBV4-3, the J gene TRBJ1-1; 7 bases align to TRBD1. The CDR3 has 16 residues. Unmatched junction bases numbered 12, after V lost 4 bases and J lost 4 bases. The germline CDR1 and CDR2 sequences are LGHNA and YSLEER. The CDR3 bases are TGCGCCAGCAGCCCTACGCCTACCTCAGGGGGCACTGAAGCTTTCTTT. As protein: CASSPTPTSGGTEAFF.

The rearrangement links TRBV27 to TRBJ1-5; weak D call: TRBD1 (5 bases). The CDR3 sequence is 15 residues long. The germline V and J ends were trimmed by 4 bases and 6 bases, with 16 bases remaining between them. Germline V gives CDR1 MNHEY, CDR2 SMNVEV (reference sequence). Written as DNA, the CDR3 is TGTGCCAGCAGTTCTTCAGGGAATAGGGGTCAGCCCCAGCATTTT. This codes for CASSSSGNRGQPQHF.

As regards this clone: Germline and junction disagree at one end, which may indicate a read error. This chain links TRBV7-7 with TRBJ2-2; tentatively, D is TRBD1 or TRBD2 (5 bases each). The CDR3 is 19 amino acids. Per germline, CDR1 SSHAT and CDR2 FNYEAQ (reference sequence). The CDR3: CASSLRWDEGQGDTGELFF. The CDR3 region has the DNA TGTGCTAGCAGCTTAAGATGGGACGAGGGGCAGGGCGACACCGGGGAGCTGTTTTTT.

The chain couples TRBV7-8 to TRBJ1-5; D gene ambiguous. There are 14 residues in the CDR3. Germline V gene sequence: CDR1 SGHVS, CDR2 FQNEAQ. Deletions cut 4 bases from V and 5 bases from J, with 12 bases between. As DNA, the CDR3 is TGTGCCAGCAGCTCGGACCGTTATGATCAGCCCCAGCATTTT. It translates to CASSSDRYDQPQHF.

The J gene is TRBJ2-3, the V gene TRBV10-3; D gene uncertain. This CDR3 has 15 residues. V lost 5 bases and J lost 4, with 16 bases in between. Looked up from germline, CDR1 is ENHRY and CDR2 is SYGVKD. This CDR3 is CAISQSGVHADTQYF. For the CDR3, the DNA is TGTGCCATCAGTCAATCAGGAGTTCACGCAGATACGCAGTATTTT.

This rearrangement joins TRBV30 to TRBJ1-2, with TRBD1 as a possible D gene (6 bases). The ends were cut back, 3 bases at V and 4 bases at J, with 21 bases in the middle. Germline CDR1 and CDR2: GTSNPN and SVGIG (reference sequence). This CDR3 region has 16 residues. The CDR3 DNA follows: TGTGCCTGGAGCCAAGGGCCGGGGGGCGAAGGCTATGGCTACACCTTC. This sequence encodes CAWSQGPGGEGYGYTF.

This rearrangement joins TRBV5-1 to TRBJ2-1, with TRBD2 matching over 11 bases. The germline gives CDR1 SGHRS, CDR2 YFSETQ. The V gene end was trimmed by 2 bases and the J gene end by 8 bases; junction bases not matched to a gene: 9. CDR3 length: 16 amino acids. CDR3 DNA: TGCGCCAGCAGCTTAACTAGCGGGGGTACCGGGGATGAGCAGTTCTTC. Protein product: CASSLTSGGTGDEQFF.

V and J are TRBV27 and TRBJ1-1; D is perhaps TRBD1 (5 bases). CDR3 length equals 18 residues. V gave up 8 bases and J gave up 0 bases, with 25 bases separating them. Germline V gene data show CDR1 as MNHEY and CDR2 as SMNVEV (reference sequence). The chain's CDR3 is CASGPSGAITLMNTEAFF. Here the CDR3 DNA reads TGTGCCAGCGGGCCTTCCGGGGCCATTACGCTCATGAACACTGAAGCTTTCTTT.